What follows are 29 T cell receptor beta chains derived from one specimen sequenced in a study of T-cell reconstitution after alpha-beta-depleted transplantation in children. The library targeted TCRbeta and was prepared with unique molecular identifiers. TCRdb re-derived calls from the PCR reads in MiXCR, one entry per CDR3 protein. The sample yields hundreds of thousands of distinct CDR3 sequences, 16% seen once. The source was PBMCs, mostly from graft donor cells, collected 360 days after TCRalphabeta/CD19-depleted stem cell transplant. The receptor set was obtained from a male patient under 10 years old who had a stem cell transplant for acute lymphoblastic leukemia, so the T cells may come from the graft donor.

This clonotype was seen repeatedly, ten times or more. This rearrangement joins TRBV10-3 to TRBJ2-1; no firm D call. With 8 bases removed from V and 0 bases from J, the gap between germline ends came to 8 bases. The CDR3 covers 13 residues. Germline CDR1 reads ENHRY; CDR2 reads SYGVKD. In nucleotides, the CDR3 is TGTGCCATCGGCCTAAGCTCCTACAATGAGCAGTTCTTC. Amino acid sequence: CAIGLSSYNEQFF.

This clonotype was recorded at least ten times. J is TRBJ2-3 and V is TRBV11-2; 15 bases match TRBD2. The germline gives CDR1 SGHAT, CDR2 FQNNGV. This CDR3 is 14 amino acids long. V shed 5 bases, J shed 9 bases, and the junction held 3 bases outside the gene matches. CDR3 DNA sequence: TGTGCCAGCAGCCCGGGACTAGCGGGAGGCACGCAGTATTTT. Translated: CASSPGLAGGTQYF.

This clonotype was counted a few times. The CDR3 DNA reads as TGTGCCAGCAGTGCCAGGGGGAGGGTGAGCGGGAAGGCCTACAATGAGCAGTTCTTC. Translated: CASSARGRVSGKAYNEQFF. This chain joins TRBV28 and TRBJ2-1; perhaps D is TRBD1 or TRBD2 (7 bases each). The CDR3 is 19 residues long. Germline CDR1 MDHEN, CDR2 SYDVKM. V lost 5 bases, J lost 2 bases, and 25 bases lay in between. The full variable domain, in which reference TRBV28 and TRBJ2-1 provide the parts outside the CDR3, is DVKVTQSSRYLVKRTGEKVFLECVQDMDHENMFWYRQDPGLGLRLIYFSYDVKMKEKGDIPEGYSVSREKKERFSLILESASTNQTSMYLCASSARGRVSGKAYNEQFFGPGTRLTVL.

The rearrangement links TRBV3-1 to TRBJ2-7; weak D call: TRBD2 (6 bases). This CDR3 is built from 13 residues. Germline V lookup: CDR1 LGHDT, CDR2 YNNKEL (reference sequence). V gave up 1 base and J gave up 7 bases, with 11 bases separating them. The CDR3 DNA reads as TGTGCCAGCAGCCAAGTGTTTGGGGGGGAGCAGTACTTC. Its translation: CASSQVFGGEQYF.

This clonotype came up a few times. The V call is TRBV29-1, the J call TRBJ2-7, with TRBD1 identical over 8 bases. The CDR3 length is 13 residues. CDR1 is SQVTM and CDR2 is ANQGSEA in the germline V gene. The junction had 8 bases not matched to a gene; V was cut back by 6 bases and J by 4 bases. This CDR3 is CSVETGADYEQYF. CDR3 nucleotide sequence: TGCAGCGTCGAGACAGGGGCGGATTACGAGCAGTACTTC.

The chain links TRBV3-1 to TRBJ2-1; D is undetermined. The CDR3 runs to 14 residues. CDR1 LGHDT and CDR2 YNNKEL come from the germline V gene (reference sequence). The ends were cut back, 1 base at V and 4 bases at J, with 8 bases in the middle. The CDR3 bases are TGTGCCAGCAGCCAAGCGGCCTATTACAATGAGCAGTTCTTC. It encodes CASSQAAYYNEQFF.

The table lists this clonotype with a few counts. This chain's CDR3 is CSARDLKETQYF. The DNA of the CDR3 is TGCAGTGCTAGAGATCTGAAAGAGACCCAGTACTTC. The chain recombines TRBV20-1 with TRBJ2-5, with no clear D. V was trimmed by 0 bases and J by 3 bases, leaving 5 bases between them. The germline CDR1 and CDR2 sequences are DFQATT and SNEGSKA (reference sequence). The CDR3 length is 12 residues.

This clonotype occurred a few times. V usage is TRBV10-3 and J usage is TRBJ2-5; tentatively, D is TRBD1 or TRBD2 (6 bases each). CDR1 is ENHRY and CDR2 is SYGVKD in the germline V gene. V lost 11 bases and J 5 bases, leaving 18 bases between the germline ends. The CDR3 spans 13 residues. The CDR3 spells CAAGGGRDETQYF. For the CDR3, the DNA is TGTGCCGCTGGAGGGGGAAGAGACGAGACCCAGTACTTC.

This clonotype came up a few times. This chain connects TRBV6-5 to TRBJ1-5; D gene ambiguous. Trimming cost V 2 bases and J 3 bases, with 5 bases left between them. Germline assignment: CDR1 MNHEY and CDR2 SVGAGI. This CDR3 spans 13 amino acids. The DNA for the CDR3 is TGTGCCAGCAGTTACAGGGACAATCAGCCCCAGCATTTT. As protein: CASSYRDNQPQHF.

This clonotype was counted many times. The J gene is TRBJ2-5, the V gene TRBV27, with 8 bases matching TRBD2. Trimming removed 0 bases from V and 4 bases from J; junction bases left unmatched: 4. CDR3 length: 15 residues. Germline V gene data show CDR1 as MNHEY and CDR2 as SMNVEV (reference sequence). The CDR3 DNA reads TGTGCCAGCAGTTTATCGACTAGCGAGTCAGAGACCCAGTACTTC. Amino acid sequence: CASSLSTSESETQYF.

The genes are TRBV15 and TRBJ2-1; possible D gene TRBD2, 6 bases. Germline assignment: CDR1 LNHNV and CDR2 YYDKDF (reference sequence). This CDR3 is built from 16 residues. Trimming took off 0 bases at V and 10 bases at J, with 19 bases between the two ends. The CDR3 DNA is TGTGCCACCAGCAGAGATAGGCGGGACCCCAAGGGGGAGCAGTTCTTC. Encoded protein: CATSRDRRDPKGEQFF.

The J gene is TRBJ2-1, the V gene TRBV18, with D perhaps TRBD1 or TRBD2 (5 bases each). V was pared by 2 bases and J by 7 bases, with 15 bases between. The CDR3 sequence is 15 residues long. Germline CDR1 reads KGHSH; CDR2 reads LQKENI. The CDR3 DNA reads as TGTGCCAGCTCACCAGCACTAGGGACCCGAAATGAGCAGTTCTTC. Amino acid sequence: CASSPALGTRNEQFF.

The table lists this clonotype with many counts. This chain links TRBV4-1 with TRBJ2-7; D is unclear. CDR1 is MGHRA and CDR2 is YSYEKL in the germline V gene. The CDR3 spans 14 residues. V was trimmed by 2 bases and J by 2 bases, leaving 10 bases between them. CDR3 region: CASSQLVATYEQYF. The DNA of the CDR3 is TGCGCCAGCAGCCAACTAGTTGCCACCTACGAGCAGTACTTC.

This clonotype was picked up a small number of times. This chain joins TRBV12-3 or TRBV12-4 and TRBJ2-5, with TRBD1 matching 7 bases. This CDR3 contains 14 residues. The V gene end was trimmed by 3 bases and the J gene end by 3 bases; junction bases not matched to a gene: 4. DNA of the CDR3: TGTGCCAGCAGTTTTAGGACAGGAAAAGAGACCCAGTACTTC. This translates into CASSFRTGKETQYF.

V gene TRBV4-3 combines with J gene TRBJ1-5; 7 positions match TRBD1. V shed 1 base, J shed 4 bases, and the junction held 10 bases outside the gene matches. The germline CDR1 and CDR2 sequences are LGHNA and YSLEER. The CDR3 spans 17 residues. The CDR3 DNA reads as TGCGCCAGCAGCCAAGTGGGAGAGACAGGGCGTAATCAGCCCCAGCATTTT. Translated, it gives CASSQVGETGRNQPQHF.

This clonotype has a handful of counts. The gene calls are TRBV29-1 and TRBJ2-7; TRBD1 might be the D (6 bases). Germline V lookup: CDR1 SQVTM, CDR2 ANQGSEA. Trimming removed 7 bases from V and 0 bases from J, with 13 bases in between. The CDR3 sequence is 13 residues long. The CDR3 loop is CSAGQFGSYEQYF. CDR3 nucleotides: TGCAGCGCCGGACAGTTTGGCTCCTACGAGCAGTACTTC.

V and J are TRBV10-3 and TRBJ2-7; 9 bases fit TRBD1. J lost 5 bases, V lost 4 bases, and 18 bases had no gene match. CDR3 size: 18 residues. Per germline, CDR1 ENHRY and CDR2 SYGVKD. The CDR3 reads CAISGDSGQGKKENEQYF. CDR3 bases: TGTGCCATCAGTGGGGACTCGGGACAGGGAAAAAAGGAGAACGAGCAGTACTTC.

The chain joins TRBV20-1 to TRBJ2-5, with D possibly matching TRBD1 (7 bases). There are 15 residues in the CDR3. Germline CDR1 reads DFQATT; CDR2 reads SNEGSKA (reference sequence). Trimming pared 6 bases from V and 5 bases from J, leaving 22 bases between. Here the CDR3 reads CSAETDREVFETQYF. CDR3 in DNA: TGCAGTGCCGAAACAGACAGGGAGGTTTTTGAGACCCAGTACTTC.

There are a few counts of this clonotype. The rearrangement uses TRBV4-3 and TRBJ2-1; D is perhaps TRBD2 (6 bases). The V gene lost 0 bases and the J gene lost 10 bases, with 10 bases spanning the gap. In germline, CDR1 is LGHNA, CDR2 YSLEER. The CDR3 is 13 amino acids. CDR3 residues: CASSQDGGREQFF. DNA for the CDR3: TGCGCCAGCAGCCAAGATGGAGGGAGAGAGCAGTTCTTC.

In its sample, this clonotype was seen a few times. The gene calls are TRBV24-1 and TRBJ2-1; D remains ambiguous. CDR1 is KGHDR and CDR2 is SFDVKD in the germline V gene. The CDR3 is 11 residues long. Trimming took off 5 bases at V and 15 bases at J, with 13 bases between the two ends. The DNA of the CDR3 is TGTGCCACCAGTGTTGGGTCGGGTTGGTTCTTC. This encodes CATSVGSGWFF.

This clonotype showed up many times. This chain's CDR3 is CASSQGLAGGAYQQYF. CDR3 DNA sequence: TGCGCCAGCAGCCAAGGTCTGGCGGGAGGGGCTTACCAGCAGTACTTC. The chain recombines TRBV4-3 with TRBJ2-7; 9 bases agree with TRBD2. From germline, CDR1 is LGHNA and CDR2 YSLEER. The V and J ends lost 1 base and 8 bases, in that order; junction bases with no gene match: 12. This CDR3 spans 16 amino acids.

The J gene is TRBJ1-1, the V gene TRBV6-2 or TRBV6-3; TRBD1 might be the D (6 bases). Germline loops: CDR1 MNHEY, CDR2 SVGEGT. The CDR3 extends over 15 amino acids. With 2 bases removed from V and 1 base from J, the gap between germline ends came to 11 bases. CDR3: CASSYPTGWNTEAFF. The CDR3 DNA reads TGTGCCAGCAGTTACCCCACAGGGTGGAACACTGAAGCTTTCTTT.

There are many counts of this clonotype. The CDR3 sequence: CATAGTGSPDTQYF. The CDR3 nucleotides read TGTGCCACCGCCGGGACAGGGTCCCCAGATACGCAGTATTTT. The chain is built from TRBV24-1 and TRBJ2-3, with 9 bases identical to TRBD1. Losses at the gene ends were 9 bases for V and 4 bases for J; bases not matched to a gene: 7. Per germline, CDR1 KGHDR and CDR2 SFDVKD. The CDR3 extends over 14 amino acids.

This clonotype was seen repeatedly, ten times or more. The rearrangement links TRBV28 to TRBJ2-1; 9 positions match TRBD2. Germline V CDR1 and CDR2: MDHEN, SYDVKM. V shed 6 bases and J 4 bases; nucleotides not matched to a gene: 4. The CDR3 totals 14 residues. CDR3 nucleotides: TGTGCCAGCAGCCTAGCGGGACATTACAATGAGCAGTTCTTC. Protein product: CASSLAGHYNEQFF. The whole variable domain, filled in from reference TRBV28 and TRBJ2-1, reads DVKVTQSSRYLVKRTGEKVFLECVQDMDHENMFWYRQDPGLGLRLIYFSYDVKMKEKGDIPEGYSVSREKKERFSLILESASTNQTSMYLCASSLAGHYNEQFFGPGTRLTVL.

This sequence joins TRBV12-3 or TRBV12-4 and TRBJ2-7; TRBD2 agrees at 8 bases. The V segment lost 5 bases and the J segment 3 bases; nucleotides outside the gene matches: 9. CDR3 length: 15 amino acids. The CDR3 protein is CASSPGLAVDYEQYF. The CDR3 DNA sequence: TGTGCCAGCAGTCCTGGACTAGCCGTTGACTACGAGCAGTACTTC.

This clonotype was found a few times. The V call is TRBV19, the J call TRBJ2-5, with TRBD1 as a possible D gene (7 bases). Germline V CDR1 and CDR2: LNHDA, SQIVND (reference sequence). V was shortened by 6 bases and J by 7 bases, with 21 bases between the two germline ends. This CDR3 has 15 amino acids. The CDR3 here is CASSQQPGGKWTQYF. In DNA form, the CDR3 reads TGTGCCAGTAGCCAACAACCAGGGGGGAAATGGACCCAGTACTTC.

This clonotype was recorded a few times. The genes are TRBV27 and TRBJ2-1; TRBD2 matches at 7 bases. This CDR3 has 15 amino acids. From germline, CDR1 is MNHEY and CDR2 SMNVEV (reference sequence). Trimming removed 4 bases from V and 8 bases from J; junction bases left unmatched: 11. CDR3 sequence reads: CASSSLGTTLDEQFF. As DNA, the CDR3 is TGTGCCAGCAGTTCATTAGGGACTACATTGGATGAGCAGTTCTTC.

This clonotype came up many times. This rearrangement joins TRBV24-1 to TRBJ2-1; the D gene is possibly TRBD2 (5 bases). The CDR3 covers 16 residues. Trimming stripped 4 bases from V and 6 bases from J, with 18 bases between. Germline-derived CDR1 and CDR2 are KGHDR and SFDVKD. Here the CDR3 DNA reads TGTGCCACCAGTGACCCTGAGGGAATCCCCCCCAATGAGCAGTTCTTC. Encoded protein: CATSDPEGIPPNEQFF.

This clonotype has only a few counts. J is TRBJ1-2 and V is TRBV4-3; perhaps TRBD1 as D (6 bases). This CDR3 has 15 amino acids. Trimming shortened V by 3 bases and J by 9 bases, and 20 bases separated the two germline ends. Per the germline V gene, CDR1 is LGHNA and CDR2 is YSLEER. The CDR3 nucleotides are TGCGCCAGCAGCCATCGGGACAATCGGGGTGTTTGCTACACCTTC. Amino acids: CASSHRDNRGVCYTF.